This T cell receptor (beta chain) is drawn from a study of shared clonotypes between healthy human individuals. Sequencing used immunoSEQ multiplex PCR; TCRdb keeps in-frame clones, though not all of them. The sample shows 2,500,000 or so clones, 85% to 95% of them seen only once. On this clone itself: Its antigen remains unknown. The identical CDR3 is also encoded by other nucleotide sequences in the sample.

Overall study findings and caveats: Blood was the sole source, and tissue repertoires probably differ. In contrast to clonotypes shared by all four donors, non-shared clonotypes had lower generation probabilities.

The germline V gene encodes CDR1 SGDLS and CDR2 YYNGEE. The CDR3 covers 15 residues. The V gene lost 0 bases and the J gene lost 2 bases, with 11 bases spanning the gap. Source material: naive CD4+ T cells from PBMCs. This sample's subset: CD45RA+ positively selected. This receptor was identified in a man between 18 and 35 years old in good health. Some clones in this sample may be carry-over from other donors' samples. The chain carries TRBV9 and TRBJ2-5, with TRBD1 as a possible D gene (6 bases). The CDR3 sequence is CASSVVGTRQETQYF. Here the CDR3 DNA reads TGTGCCAGCAGCGTAGTGGGGACAAGACAAGAGACCCAGTACTTC.